Listed below are T cell receptor beta chains from one sample, sequenced in a study of identical twins. TCRdb reprocessed the 5' RACE reads with MiXCR, giving one entry per CDR3 protein. The sample shows just over 450,000 distinct CDR3 sequences, approximately 15% of them seen only once. These data also formed part of another study, on yellow fever vaccine responses in identical twins.

The source material was CD4+ T cells sorted from blood. These receptors all stem from a woman between 18 and 30 years old in good health. The CDR3 runs from the conserved cysteine through the conserved F or W. A D gene is named only where the DNA matches it firmly. Clone size, where shown, is once, few, many, or a class for clones that have expanded.

J gene | V gene | clone size | D gene | CDR3 DNA | CDR3 protein
TRBJ2-7 | TRBV20-1 | few | TRBD1 | TGCAGTGCCCCAATCAGGGGGACCTACGAGCAGTACTTC | CSAPIRGTYEQYF
TRBJ1-3 | TRBV3-1 | many | - | TGTGCCAGCAGCCAAGTGGGGTCTTCGGGAAACACCATATATTTT | CASSQVGSSGNTIYF
TRBJ2-1 | TRBV9 | once | - | TGTGCCAGCAGCGTAGGTACTACCCGCTCCTACAATGAGCAGTTCTTC | CASSVGTTRSYNEQFF
TRBJ2-3 | TRBV29-1 | - | TRBD2 | TGCAGCGTTGAAGATCCACTAGCGGGAGTTGTGCAGTATTTT | CSVEDPLAGVVQYF
TRBJ2-2 | TRBV12-3/TRBV12-4 | few | - | TGTGCCACCCTGGGACGACCGAAGACCGGGGAGCTGTTTTTT | CATLGRPKTGELFF
TRBJ1-2 | TRBV20-1 | few | - | TGCAGTGCTAGACAGGGCTCGACTAATGGCTACACCTTC | CSARQGSTNGYTF
TRBJ2-5 | TRBV9 | - | - | TGTGCCAGCAGCGTAGGTGAGGGACATGGCCAGACCCAGTACTTC | CASSVGEGHGQTQYF
TRBJ2-1 | TRBV7-7 | few | TRBD1 | TGTGCTAGCAGCTCTCGACAGGGGTGGTCGGATGAGCAGTTCTTC | CASSSRQGWSDEQFF
TRBJ2-7 | TRBV29-1 | few | TRBD2 | TGCAGCGTTGAAGGTGATCTGGGCGGGGGGGCCTACGAGCAGTACTTC | CSVEGDLGGGAYEQYF
TRBJ2-3 | TRBV2 | few | TRBD1 | TGTGCCAGCAGTGGAGTGACAGGGCGCACAGATACGCAGTATTTT | CASSGVTGRTDTQYF
TRBJ2-5 | TRBV11-2 | few | TRBD2 | TGTGCCAGCAGCTCGTCCGGGCGGGGGGGCGTGGAGACCCAGTACTTC | CASSSSGRGGVETQYF
TRBJ1-1 | TRBV6-6 | - | TRBD1 | TGTGCCAGCACTAAGGGACAGGGGACTGAAGCTTTCTTT | CASTKGQGTEAFF
TRBJ2-7 | TRBV20-1 | - | TRBD2 | TGCAGTGCCCCCGGACTAGCGGGAGCTTACGAGCAGTACTTC | CSAPGLAGAYEQYF
TRBJ2-1 | TRBV5-6 | - | - | TGTGCCAGCAGCCCCATTCGGGCCGGTGGTGAGCAGTTCTTC | CASSPIRAGGEQFF
TRBJ2-5 | TRBV5-1 | few | TRBD2 | TGCGCCAGCAGCTCCGTACCGCTAGCGGGGGGGCCCAGGGAGACCCAGTACTTC | CASSSVPLAGGPRETQYF
TRBJ2-2 | TRBV20-1 | - | - | TGCAGTGCCCCCGGGACCCACAACACCGGGGAGCTGTTTTTT | CSAPGTHNTGELFF
TRBJ2-7 | TRBV20-1 | few | - | TGCAGTGCTAGAAAGGGTCACGAGCAGTACTTC | CSARKGHEQYF
TRBJ1-1 | TRBV5-1 | - | - | TGCGCCAGCAGGCCCCAGGACGGGAAGACTGAAGCTTTCTTT | CASRPQDGKTEAFF
TRBJ2-7 | TRBV20-1 | - | TRBD1 | TGCTGTGCTAGCCCATTAGGGACAGGTCATTCCTACGAGCAGTACTTC | CCASPLGTGHSYEQYF
TRBJ2-2 | TRBV6-2/TRBV6-3 | - | - | TGTGCCAGCATCCCGGGCCTGGCAGGTGGTCGGAGGAGGGAGCTGTTTTTT | CASIPGLAGGRRRELFF
TRBJ2-7 | TRBV12-3/TRBV12-4 | few | - | TGTGCCAGCGCCGCTCGGTGGAGAACTTTTTCCTACGAGCAGTACTTC | CASAARWRTFSYEQYF
TRBJ1-4 | TRBV12-3/TRBV12-4 | - | - | TGTGCCAGCAGTTTACGGAGTAATGAAAAACTGTTTTTT | CASSLRSNEKLFF
TRBJ1-1 | TRBV7-2 | - | - | TGTGCCAGCAGCTCGCAGTTGGGTACTGAAGCTTTCTTT | CASSSQLGTEAFF
TRBJ2-7 | TRBV7-6 | - | TRBD2 | TGTGCCAGCAGCTTAGGGGGGACTAGCGTGGGTTTGAGGTACGAGCAGTACTTC | CASSLGGTSVGLRYEQYF
TRBJ2-4 | TRBV19 | few | - | TGTGCCAGTAGTATCAGGGGCGTCAAAAACATTCAGTACTTC | CASSIRGVKNIQYF
TRBJ2-4 | TRBV28 | many | TRBD1 | TGTGCCAGCAGTTTAGACCAGACAGGGGGGTTGAACATTCAGTACTTC | CASSLDQTGGLNIQYF
TRBJ1-1 | TRBV29-1 | few | TRBD1 | TGCAGCGTCAGGGGGATGAACACTGAAGCTTTCTTT | CSVRGMNTEAFF
TRBJ2-3 | TRBV7-9 | few | - | TGTGCCAGCAGCACCGGGTGGGGCGATACGCAGTATTTT | CASSTGWGDTQYF
TRBJ2-3 | TRBV12-3/TRBV12-4 | - | - | TGTGCCAGCAGTTTAGCGGTTGGTAGAACAGATACGCAGTATTTT | CASSLAVGRTDTQYF
TRBJ2-7 | TRBV5-6 | - | - | TGTGCCAGCAGCGGGGGACCCCCTACCGAGCAGTACTTC | CASSGGPPTEQYF
TRBJ2-7 | TRBV19 | - | - | TGTGCCAGTAGTGCCCGGACAGATGTGGAGCAGTACTTC | CASSARTDVEQYF
TRBJ2-5 | TRBV27 | few | TRBD2 | TGTGCCAGCAGTTTAGGCCGAGCGGGGATTCAAGAGACCCAGTACTTC | CASSLGRAGIQETQYF
TRBJ1-4 | TRBV7-9 | few | - | TGTGCCAGCAGCTTAAGGACGGTTAATGAAAAACTGTTTTTT | CASSLRTVNEKLFF
TRBJ2-7 | TRBV29-1 | - | - | TGCAGCGCTACGGACAGCGCCTACGAGCAGTACTTC | CSATDSAYEQYF
TRBJ2-1 | TRBV6-1 | few | TRBD1 | TGTGCCAGCAGTGGACACGACAGGGTTTCCTACAATGAGCAGTTCTTC | CASSGHDRVSYNEQFF
TRBJ2-7 | TRBV2 | - | - | TGTGCCAGCACAAACAACGGGCGCTCCTACGAGCAGTACTTC | CASTNNGRSYEQYF
TRBJ2-6 | TRBV2 | many | - | TGTGCCAGCAAAGGGCGGACTCAAGTTTTCTCCGGGGCCAACGTCCTGACTTTC | CASKGRTQVFSGANVLTF
TRBJ1-1 | TRBV7-9 | - | TRBD1 | TGTGCCAGCAGCTTACAGGGGGTACCTGAAGCTTTCTTT | CASSLQGVPEAFF
TRBJ2-7 | TRBV6-5 | - | TRBD2 | TGTGCCAGCAGTTACGGCGGGAGGCCCTACGAGCAGTACTTC | CASSYGGRPYEQYF
TRBJ2-7 | TRBV6-2/TRBV6-3 | few | TRBD2 | TGTGCCAGCAGCCACCCGGGACTAGCGGGATCCTACGAGCAGTACTTC | CASSHPGLAGSYEQYF
TRBJ2-3 | TRBV20-1 | - | TRBD2 | TGCAGTGCACGTCCCGGTACTAGCGCTAGCACAGATACGCAGTATTTT | CSARPGTSASTDTQYF
TRBJ2-1 | TRBV3-1 | - | TRBD2 | TGTGCCAGCAGCCAAGGCGCTAGCGGGGGGTCGAGGAATGAGCAGTTCTTC | CASSQGASGGSRNEQFF
TRBJ2-6 | TRBV21-1 | many | - | TGTGCCAGCAGCTCCGGGGAAAGAAGAGGTTCCGGGGCCAACGTCCTGACTTTC | CASSSGERRGSGANVLTF
TRBJ1-1 | TRBV4-2 | - | - | TGTGCCAGCAGCCAAGGGAATCGCCTCATGAACACTGAAGCTTTCTTT | CASSQGNRLMNTEAFF
TRBJ1-1 | TRBV6-2/TRBV6-3 | - | - | TGTGCCAGCAGTTACGCGGGGGCGCAGGAAGCTTTCTTT | CASSYAGAQEAFF
TRBJ1-6 | TRBV2 | few | - | TGTGCCAGCAGTGTGCGTTGGCCGCCTTCACCCCTCCACTTT | CASSVRWPPSPLHF
TRBJ2-5 | TRBV15 | many | TRBD2 | TGTGCCACCAGCACTAGCGGGATTATGCAAGAGACCCAGTACTTC | CATSTSGIMQETQYF
TRBJ2-1 | TRBV4-2 | - | - | TGTGCCAGCAGCCAAGAAACGCTAGCCCCTGATGAGCAGTTCTTC | CASSQETLAPDEQFF
TRBJ2-3 | TRBV4-2 | few | TRBD2 | TGTGCCAGCAGCCCTCGACTAGCGGGGGGTTCTAGCACAGATACGCAGTATTTT | CASSPRLAGGSSTDTQYF
TRBJ1-1 | TRBV20-1 | few | - | TGCAGTGCTAGAGCGGTCGTGATTTTAGGGAACACTGAAGCTTTCTTT | CSARAVVILGNTEAFF
TRBJ1-2 | TRBV29-1 | - | - | TGCAGCGTTTCAGGGTCACATGGCTACACCTTC | CSVSGSHGYTF
TRBJ2-7 | TRBV12-3/TRBV12-4 | many | TRBD2 | TGTGCCAGCAGGAGGGGGACTAGCGAGAACTACGAGCAGTACTTC | CASRRGTSENYEQYF
TRBJ1-3 | TRBV7-2 | - | TRBD1 | TGTGCCAGCAGCTTAAGGGGACAGTTCTCTGGAAACACCATATATTTT | CASSLRGQFSGNTIYF
TRBJ2-7 | TRBV7-6 | few | TRBD1 | TGTGCCAGCAGCTTCGCGCTTACACAGGGGGCATATGGCGAGCAGTACTTC | CASSFALTQGAYGEQYF
TRBJ2-7 | TRBV5-6 | many | TRBD1 | TGTGCCAGCATCAGGACAGGGCCCAATTACGAGCAGTACTTC | CASIRTGPNYEQYF
TRBJ2-7 | TRBV7-2 | few | TRBD2 | TGTGCCAGCAGCTTAAAGCGGGGATCCTACGAGCAGTACTTC | CASSLKRGSYEQYF
TRBJ2-1 | TRBV7-8 | many | - | TGTGCCAGCTCACACACGGACATCCGTGAGCAGTTCTTC | CASSHTDIREQFF